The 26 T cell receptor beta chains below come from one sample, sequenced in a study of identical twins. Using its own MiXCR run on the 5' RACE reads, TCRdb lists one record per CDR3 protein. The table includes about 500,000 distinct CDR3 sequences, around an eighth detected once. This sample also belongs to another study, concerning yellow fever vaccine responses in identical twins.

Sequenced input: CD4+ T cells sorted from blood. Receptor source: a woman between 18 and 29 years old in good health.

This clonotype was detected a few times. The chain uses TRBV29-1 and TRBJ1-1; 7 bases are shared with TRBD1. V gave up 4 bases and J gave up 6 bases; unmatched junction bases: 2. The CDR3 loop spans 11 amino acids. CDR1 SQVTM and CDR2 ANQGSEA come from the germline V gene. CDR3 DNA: TGCAGCGTTGTCGGGACAGCTGAAGCTTTCTTT. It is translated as CSVVGTAEAFF.

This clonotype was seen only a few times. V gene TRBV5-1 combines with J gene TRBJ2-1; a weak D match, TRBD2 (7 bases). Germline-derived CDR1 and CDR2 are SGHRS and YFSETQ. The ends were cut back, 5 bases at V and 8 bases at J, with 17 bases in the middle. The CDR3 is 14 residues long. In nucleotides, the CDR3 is TGCGCCAGCAGAACGGGGGGCCCTCGGGATGAGCAGTTCTTC. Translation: CASRTGGPRDEQFF.

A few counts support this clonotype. CDR3: CASSLPLAYEQYF. CDR3 DNA: TGTGCCAGCAGCTTGCCGCTGGCCTACGAGCAGTACTTC. This rearrangement joins TRBV5-6 to TRBJ2-7; no reliable D call. Trimming removed 1 base from V and 2 bases from J, with 7 bases in between. The CDR3 totals 13 residues. The germline V gene encodes CDR1 SGHDT and CDR2 YYEEEE.

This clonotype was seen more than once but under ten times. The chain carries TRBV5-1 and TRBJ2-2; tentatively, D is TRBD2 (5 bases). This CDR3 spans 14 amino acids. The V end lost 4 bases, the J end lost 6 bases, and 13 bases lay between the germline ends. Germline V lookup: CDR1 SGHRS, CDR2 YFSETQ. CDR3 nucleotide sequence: TGCGCCAGCAGCGCTGAACTAGGATCCGGGGAGCTGTTTTTT. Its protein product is CASSAELGSGELFF.

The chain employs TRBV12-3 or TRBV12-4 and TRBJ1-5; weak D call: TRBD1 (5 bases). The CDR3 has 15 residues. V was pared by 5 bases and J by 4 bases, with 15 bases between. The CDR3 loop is CASSRDKGKNQPQHF. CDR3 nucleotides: TGTGCCAGCAGTAGAGATAAGGGGAAGAATCAGCCCCAGCATTTT.

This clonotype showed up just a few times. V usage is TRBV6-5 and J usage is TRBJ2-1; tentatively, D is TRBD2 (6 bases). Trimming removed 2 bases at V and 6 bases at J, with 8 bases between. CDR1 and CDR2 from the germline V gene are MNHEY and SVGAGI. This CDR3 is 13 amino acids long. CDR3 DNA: TGTGCCAGCAGTTACCTGGGGGGCAATGAGCAGTTCTTC. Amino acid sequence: CASSYLGGNEQFF.

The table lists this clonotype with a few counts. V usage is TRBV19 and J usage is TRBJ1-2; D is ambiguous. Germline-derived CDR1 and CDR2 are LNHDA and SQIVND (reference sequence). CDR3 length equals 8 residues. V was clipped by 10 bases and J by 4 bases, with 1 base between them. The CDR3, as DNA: TGTGCCACCTATGGCTACACCTTC. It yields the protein CATYGYTF.

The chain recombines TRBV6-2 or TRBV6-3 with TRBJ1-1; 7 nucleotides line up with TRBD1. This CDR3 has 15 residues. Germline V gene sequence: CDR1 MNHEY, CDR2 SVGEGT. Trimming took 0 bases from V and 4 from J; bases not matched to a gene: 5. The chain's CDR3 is CASSYSRGQGTEAFF. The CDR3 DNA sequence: TGTGCCAGCAGTTACTCGAGGGGGCAGGGCACTGAAGCTTTCTTT.

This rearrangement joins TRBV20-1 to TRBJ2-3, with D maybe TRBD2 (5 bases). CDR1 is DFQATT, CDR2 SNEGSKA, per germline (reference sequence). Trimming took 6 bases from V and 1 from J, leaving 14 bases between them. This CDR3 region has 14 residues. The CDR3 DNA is TGCAGTGCACGAAAGGGAGTAGGCACAGATACGCAGTATTTT. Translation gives CSARKGVGTDTQYF.

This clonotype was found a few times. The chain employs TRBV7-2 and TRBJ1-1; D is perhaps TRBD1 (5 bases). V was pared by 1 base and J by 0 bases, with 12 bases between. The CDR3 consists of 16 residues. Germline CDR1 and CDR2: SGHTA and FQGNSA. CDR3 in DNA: TGTGCCAGCAGCTTAGAAGACAGTTACATGAACACTGAAGCTTTCTTT. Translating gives CASSLEDSYMNTEAFF. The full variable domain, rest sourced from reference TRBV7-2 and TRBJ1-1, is GAGVSQSPSNKVTEKGKDVELRCDPISGHTALYWYRQSLGQGLEFLIYFQGNSAPDKSGLPSDRFSAERTGGSVSTLTIQRTQQEDSAVYLCASSLEDSYMNTEAFFGQGTRLTVV.

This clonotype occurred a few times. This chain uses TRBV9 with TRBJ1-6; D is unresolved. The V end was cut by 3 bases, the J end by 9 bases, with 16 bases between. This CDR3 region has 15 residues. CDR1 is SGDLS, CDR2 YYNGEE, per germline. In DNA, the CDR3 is TGTGCCAGCAGCGCCGGTCTTATCCAAGGTTCACCCCTCCACTTT. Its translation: CASSAGLIQGSPLHF.

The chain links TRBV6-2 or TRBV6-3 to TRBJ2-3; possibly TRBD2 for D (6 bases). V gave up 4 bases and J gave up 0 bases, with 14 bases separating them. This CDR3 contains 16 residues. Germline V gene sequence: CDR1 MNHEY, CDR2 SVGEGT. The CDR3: CASSSTRIGSTDTQYF. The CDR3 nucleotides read TGTGCCAGCAGTTCGACTAGAATTGGGAGCACAGATACGCAGTATTTT.

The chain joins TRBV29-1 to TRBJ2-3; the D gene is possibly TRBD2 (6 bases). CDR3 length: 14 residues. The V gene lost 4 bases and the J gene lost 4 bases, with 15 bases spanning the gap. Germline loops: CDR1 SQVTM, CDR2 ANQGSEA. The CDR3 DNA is TGCAGCGTTGGTCGGGGCGGGGAAGCAGATACGCAGTATTTT. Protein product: CSVGRGGEADTQYF.

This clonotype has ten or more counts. CDR3 nucleotide sequence: TGCGCCAGCAGCTTGGATGGGGGACCCCCCTACGAGCAGTACTTC. This translates into CASSLDGGPPYEQYF. The rearrangement joins TRBV5-1 to TRBJ2-7; tentatively, D is TRBD1 or TRBD2 (5 bases each). This CDR3 region has 15 residues. CDR1 SGHRS and CDR2 YFSETQ come from the germline V gene. The ends were cut back, 0 bases at V and 2 bases at J, with 12 bases in the middle.

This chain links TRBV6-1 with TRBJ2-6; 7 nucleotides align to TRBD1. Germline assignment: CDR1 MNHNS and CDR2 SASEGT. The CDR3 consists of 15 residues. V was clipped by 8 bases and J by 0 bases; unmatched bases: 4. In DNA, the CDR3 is TGTGCCAGCGGGACAGCCAGCTCTGGGGCCAACGTCCTGACTTTC. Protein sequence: CASGTASSGANVLTF.

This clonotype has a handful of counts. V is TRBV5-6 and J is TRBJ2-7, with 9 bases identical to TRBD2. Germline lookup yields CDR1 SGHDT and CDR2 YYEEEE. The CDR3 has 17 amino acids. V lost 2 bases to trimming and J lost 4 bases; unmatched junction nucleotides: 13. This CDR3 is CASSLSAGGPSGYEQYF. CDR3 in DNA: TGTGCCAGCAGCTTATCCGCGGGGGGGCCGTCGGGGTACGAGCAGTACTTC.

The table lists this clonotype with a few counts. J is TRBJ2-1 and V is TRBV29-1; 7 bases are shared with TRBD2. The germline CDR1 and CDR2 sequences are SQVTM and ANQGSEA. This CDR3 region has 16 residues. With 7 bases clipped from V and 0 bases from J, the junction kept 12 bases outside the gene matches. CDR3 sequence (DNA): TGCAGCGGGGTTACTAGCGCCTCGAGCTCCTACAATGAGCAGTTCTTC. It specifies CSGVTSASSSYNEQFF.

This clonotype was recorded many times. CDR3 residues: CAISETGKETQYF. The CDR3 coding sequence is TGTGCCATCAGTGAAACAGGGAAAGAGACCCAGTACTTC. The V and J genes are TRBV10-3 and TRBJ2-5; weak D call: TRBD1 (6 bases). Trimming took off 3 bases at V and 3 bases at J, with 8 bases between the two ends. The CDR3 extends over 13 amino acids. The V gene's germline CDR1 is ENHRY and CDR2 SYGVKD.

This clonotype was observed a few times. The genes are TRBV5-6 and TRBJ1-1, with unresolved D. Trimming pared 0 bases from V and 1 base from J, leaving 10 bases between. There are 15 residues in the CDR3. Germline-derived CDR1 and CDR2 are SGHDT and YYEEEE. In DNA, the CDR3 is TGTGCCAGCAGCTTGGTGCCAGACTCGAACACTGAAGCTTTCTTT. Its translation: CASSLVPDSNTEAFF.

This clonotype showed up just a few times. CDR3 DNA: TGTGCCAGCAGCTTAGCGGAGTCAGACACGGGCAATGAGCAGTTCTTC. It yields the protein CASSLAESDTGNEQFF. The chain carries TRBV7-8 and TRBJ2-1; D uncertain. The germline CDR1 and CDR2 sequences are SGHVS and FQNEAQ. CDR3 size: 16 residues. Trimming took off 0 bases at V and 6 bases at J, with 15 bases between the two ends.

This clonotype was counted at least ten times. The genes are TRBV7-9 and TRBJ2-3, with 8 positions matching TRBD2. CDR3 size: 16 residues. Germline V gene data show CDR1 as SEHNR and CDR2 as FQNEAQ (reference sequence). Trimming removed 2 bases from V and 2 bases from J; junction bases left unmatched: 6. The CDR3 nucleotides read TGTGCCAGCAGCTTACGGGAGGGGCCTACCACAGATACGCAGTATTTT. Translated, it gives CASSLREGPTTDTQYF.

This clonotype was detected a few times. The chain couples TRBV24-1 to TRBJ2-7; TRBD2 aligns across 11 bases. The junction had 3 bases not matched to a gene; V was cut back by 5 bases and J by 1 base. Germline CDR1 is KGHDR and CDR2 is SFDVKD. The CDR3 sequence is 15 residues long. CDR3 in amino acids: CATSGWTSGSYEQYF. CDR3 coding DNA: TGTGCCACCAGTGGATGGACTAGCGGGTCCTACGAGCAGTACTTC.

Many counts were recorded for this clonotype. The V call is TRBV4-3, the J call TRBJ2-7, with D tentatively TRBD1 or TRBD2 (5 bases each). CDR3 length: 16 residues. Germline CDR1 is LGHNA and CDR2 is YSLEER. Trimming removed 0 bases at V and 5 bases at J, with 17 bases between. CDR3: CASSQDGAAGRDEQYF. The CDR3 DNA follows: TGCGCCAGCAGCCAAGACGGGGCTGCCGGTCGGGACGAGCAGTACTTC.

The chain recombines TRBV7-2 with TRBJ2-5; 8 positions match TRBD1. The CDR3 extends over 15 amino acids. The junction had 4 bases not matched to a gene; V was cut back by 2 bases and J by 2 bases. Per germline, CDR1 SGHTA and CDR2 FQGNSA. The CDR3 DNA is TGTGCCAGCAGCTTACAGACAGGGGATCAAGAGACCCAGTACTTC. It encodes CASSLQTGDQETQYF.

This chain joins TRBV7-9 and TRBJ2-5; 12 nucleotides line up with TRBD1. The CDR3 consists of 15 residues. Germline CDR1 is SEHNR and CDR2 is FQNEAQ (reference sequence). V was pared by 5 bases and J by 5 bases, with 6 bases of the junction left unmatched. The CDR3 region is CASSRGQGAGETQYF. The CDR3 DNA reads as TGTGCCAGCAGCCGGGGACAGGGGGCTGGTGAGACCCAGTACTTC.

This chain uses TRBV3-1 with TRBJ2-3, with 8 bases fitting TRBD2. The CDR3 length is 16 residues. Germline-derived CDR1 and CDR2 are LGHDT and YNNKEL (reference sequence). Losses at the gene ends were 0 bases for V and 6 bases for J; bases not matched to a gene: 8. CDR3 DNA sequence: TGTGCCAGCAGCCAAGACGAGCCGGGGGGGCGCGATACGCAGTATTTT. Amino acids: CASSQDEPGGRDTQYF.